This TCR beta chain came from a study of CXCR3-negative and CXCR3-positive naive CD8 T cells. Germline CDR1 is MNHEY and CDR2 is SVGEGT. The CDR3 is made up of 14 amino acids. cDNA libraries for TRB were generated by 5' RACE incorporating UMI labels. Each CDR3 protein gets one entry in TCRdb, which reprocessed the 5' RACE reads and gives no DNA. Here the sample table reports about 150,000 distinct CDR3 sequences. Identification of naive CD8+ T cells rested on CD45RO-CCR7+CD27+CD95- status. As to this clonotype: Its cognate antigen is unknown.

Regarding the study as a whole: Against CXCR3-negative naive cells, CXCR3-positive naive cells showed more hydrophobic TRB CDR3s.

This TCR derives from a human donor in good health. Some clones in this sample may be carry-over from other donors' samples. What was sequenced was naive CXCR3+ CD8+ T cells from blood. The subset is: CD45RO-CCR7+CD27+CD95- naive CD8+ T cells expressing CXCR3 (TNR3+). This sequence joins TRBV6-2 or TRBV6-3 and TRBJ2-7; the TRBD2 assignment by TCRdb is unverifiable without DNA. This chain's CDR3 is CASTLSLAGVEQYF.